These T cell receptor beta chains were read from a single sample in a study of vaccination and CD4 T cells after COVID-19. TCRdb called the PCR reads again in MiXCR, with one record for every CDR3 protein. The sample contains approximately 13,000 distinct CDR3 sequences, less than 70% of which appear only once. Antigens of these TCRs are unknown. Input material: CD4+ T cells from blood, cultured in vitro. Receptors originate from a human donor who had recovered from COVID-19. Both conserved end residues are part of each CDR3.

>TRBV20-1|TRBJ2-3
CSARDLGRRTDTQYF
>TRBV7-9|TRBJ2-7
CASSFGRNEQYF
>TRBV7-9|TRBJ2-3
CASSLGTSEDTQYF
>TRBV19|TRBJ1-2
CASSLGQPRDGYGYTF
>TRBV3-1|TRBJ1-1
CASTQGQGKAFF
>TRBV30|TRBJ2-5
CAWSGGQGYFQETQYF
>TRBV27|TRBJ2-3
CASSVDRGAGDTQYF
>TRBV19|TRBJ2-4
CASSTIAGELNIQYF
>TRBV19|TRBJ2-5
CASSVGLAGVFSKTQYF
>TRBV19|TRBJ1-6
CASSQRSNSPLHF
>TRBV20-1|TRBJ2-1
CSLDRNQNEQFF
>TRBV5-1|TRBJ1-5
CASSADGQINQPQHF
>TRBV12-3/TRBV12-4|TRBJ2-2
CASSIGTEPGELFF
>TRBV6-4|TRBJ1-5
CASREPQHF